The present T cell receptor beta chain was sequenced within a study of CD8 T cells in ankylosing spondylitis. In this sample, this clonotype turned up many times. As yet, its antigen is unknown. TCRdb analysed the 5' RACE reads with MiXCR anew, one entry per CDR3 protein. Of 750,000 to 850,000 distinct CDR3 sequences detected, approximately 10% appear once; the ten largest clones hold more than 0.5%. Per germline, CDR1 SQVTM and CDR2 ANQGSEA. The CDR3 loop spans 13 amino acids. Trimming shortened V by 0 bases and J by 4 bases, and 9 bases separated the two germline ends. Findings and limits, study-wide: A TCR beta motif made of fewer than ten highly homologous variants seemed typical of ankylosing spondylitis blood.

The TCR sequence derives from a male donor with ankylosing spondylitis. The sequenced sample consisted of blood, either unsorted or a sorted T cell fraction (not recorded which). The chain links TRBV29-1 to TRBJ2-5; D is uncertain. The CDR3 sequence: CSVEEVAVETQYF. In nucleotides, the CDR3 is TGCAGCGTTGAAGAAGTCGCCGTAGAGACCCAGTACTTC.